The sequence of this TCR beta chain was determined in a study of tumor-infiltrating lymphocytes in localized non-small cell lung cancer. With V trimmed by 3 bases and J by 7 bases, 4 bases remained unmatched. The CDR3 consists of 15 residues. CDR1 and CDR2 (germline): KGHSH, LQKENI. Profiling relied on immunoSEQ multiplex PCR, and the TCRdb table lists in-frame clones only, not all of them. The repertoire includes about 16,000 clones, more than 60% of them detected once, and 6.5% sits in the top ten. The J gene is TRBJ2-3, the V gene TRBV18, with 13 nucleotides matching TRBD2. The sequenced sample consisted of lung tumor tissue. The clonotype was recovered from a human donor with non-small cell lung cancer. The CDR3, as DNA: TGTGCCAGCTCACCCACTAGCGGGGGGGCGTATACGCAGTATTTT. Residues: CASSPTSGGAYTQYF.